Each of the 25 T cell receptor beta chains below was sequenced from the same sample in a study of cytomegalovirus exposure and HLA in healthy donors. Use of 60 Vbeta and 13 Jbeta primers characterized the PCR. Assay: immunoSEQ multiplex PCR; the TCRdb copy retains only in-frame clones and omits some. The sample has fewer than 150,000 clones; more than 80% are singletons. Sequencing used PBMCs. The origin of the receptors is a woman aged 30 to 39 in good health and CMV-seropositive.

The chain combines TRBV7-9 with TRBJ1-1; D is undetermined. Germline CDR1 and CDR2: SEHNR and FQNEAQ (reference sequence). This CDR3 spans 13 amino acids. Trimming shortened V by 8 bases and J by 1 base, and 11 bases separated the two germline ends. CDR3 amino acids: CASYRNGNTEAFF. The DNA of the CDR3 is TGTGCCAGCTACCGCAACGGGAACACTGAAGCTTTCTTT. Full variable domain (missing parts from reference TRBV7-9 and TRBJ1-1): DTGVSQNPRHKITKRGQNVTFRCDPISEHNRLYWYRQTLGQGPEFLTYFQNEAQLEKSRLLSDRFSAERPKGSFSTLEIQRTEQGDSAMYLCASYRNGNTEAFFGQGTRLTVV.

The chain recombines TRBV5-1 with TRBJ1-2; 8 bases align to TRBD1. Germline CDR1 and CDR2: SGHRS and YFSETQ. The CDR3 is 13 residues long. V trimming: 6 bases; J trimming: 8 bases; junction bases outside the gene matches: 9. The CDR3 DNA follows: TGCGCCAGCACCCGCCAGGGGGCCGAAGGCTACACCTTC. As protein: CASTRQGAEGYTF.

This sequence joins TRBV28 and TRBJ1-2; TRBD1 agrees at 7 bases. CDR1 MDHEN and CDR2 SYDVKM come from the germline V gene. The ends lost 5 bases at V and 6 bases at J; junction bases unmatched: 6. This CDR3 is 13 amino acids long. The CDR3 protein is CASSETGRDGYTF. The CDR3 DNA is TGTGCCAGCAGTGAGACAGGGCGCGATGGCTACACCTTC.

The chain has TRBV7-9 and TRBJ1-6; D is undetermined. The V gene's germline CDR1 is SEHNR and CDR2 FQNEAQ (reference sequence). The CDR3 is 12 amino acids. Deletions cut 1 base from V and 12 bases from J, with 7 bases between. This chain's CDR3 is CASSLGLGPLHF. The CDR3 nucleotides are TGTGCCAGCAGCTTAGGGCTTGGACCCCTCCACTTT.

This sequence joins TRBV5-1 and TRBJ1-3, with TRBD1 matching over 9 bases. CDR1 and CDR2 (germline): SGHRS, YFSETQ. V gave up 4 bases and J gave up 2 bases; unmatched junction bases: 7. The CDR3 loop spans 16 amino acids. The CDR3 coding sequence is TGCGCCAGCAGCCTACAGGGGGCGCGTACTGGAAACACCATATATTTT. Its protein is CASSLQGARTGNTIYF.

The rearrangement joins TRBV5-1 to TRBJ2-5; maybe TRBD1 (6 bases). Trimming cost V 4 bases and J 5 bases, with 18 bases left between them. This CDR3 region has 15 residues. Germline loops: CDR1 SGHRS, CDR2 YFSETQ. CDR3 sequence (DNA): TGCGCCAGCAGCAGAACAGGGCTATCGTCGGAGACCCAGTACTTC. It yields the protein CASSRTGLSSETQYF.

The DNA of the CDR3 is TGCGCCAGCAGCCCGGGACACCTTCCGAACACTGAAGCTTTCTTT. The encoded protein is CASSPGHLPNTEAFF. The chain combines TRBV5-1 with TRBJ1-1; weak D call: TRBD1 (6 bases). Trimming took 4 bases from V and 1 from J, leaving 14 bases between them. This CDR3 region has 15 residues. Per the germline V gene, CDR1 is SGHRS and CDR2 is YFSETQ.

This chain joins TRBV20-1 and TRBJ1-4; perhaps TRBD1 as D (6 bases). The germline gives CDR1 DFQATT, CDR2 SNEGSKA (reference sequence). The length of the CDR3 is 10 residues. V was trimmed by 5 bases and J by 13 bases, leaving 11 bases between them. This chain's CDR3 is CSAPGVRLFF. DNA for the CDR3: TGCAGTGCTCCAGGGGTGAGACTGTTTTTT.

The chain recombines TRBV5-5 with TRBJ1-5, with TRBD1 matching over 8 bases. The V gene end was trimmed by 4 bases and the J gene end by 1 base; junction bases not matched to a gene: 7. This CDR3 comprises 16 residues. Germline lookup yields CDR1 SGHKS and CDR2 YYEKEE (reference sequence). The DNA for the CDR3 is TGTGCCAGCAGCCCCCAGGGGGCGAAGAGCAATCAGCCCCAGCATTTT. Encoded protein: CASSPQGAKSNQPQHF. The full variable domain, rest sourced from reference TRBV5-5 and TRBJ1-5, is DAGVTQSPTHLIKTRGQQVTLRCSPISGHKSVSWYQQVLGQGPQFIFQYYEKEERGRGNFPDRFSARQFPNYSSELNVNALLLGDSALYLCASSPQGAKSNQPQHFGDGTRLSIL.

This clone was seen only a few times. The gene calls are TRBV19 and TRBJ1-1; 9 nucleotides agree with TRBD1. Germline loops: CDR1 LNHDA, CDR2 SQIVND (reference sequence). CDR3 length equals 18 residues. V shed 10 bases, J shed 1 base, and the junction held 19 bases outside the gene matches. CDR3 sequence reads: CATVLPKGTGHENTEAFF. CDR3 sequence (DNA): TGTGCCACCGTTCTTCCAAAAGGGACAGGGCATGAGAACACTGAAGCTTTCTTT.

This chain connects TRBV5-4 to TRBJ1-2, with D uncertain. The CDR3 has 13 amino acids. Germline V CDR1 and CDR2: SGHNT, YYREEE (reference sequence). The germline V and J ends were trimmed by 3 bases and 10 bases, with 16 bases remaining between them. This CDR3 is CASSSTGSRVYTF. The CDR3 nucleotides read TGTGCCAGCAGCTCCACCGGGTCGAGGGTCTACACCTTC.

The chain recombines TRBV28 with TRBJ1-2; D perhaps matches TRBD1 (6 bases). The ends were cut back, 3 bases at V and 7 bases at J, with 12 bases in the middle. CDR1 is MDHEN and CDR2 is SYDVKM in the germline V gene. The CDR3 is made up of 13 amino acids. The CDR3 loop is CASSLRQGFGYTF. DNA of the CDR3: TGTGCCAGCAGTTTGCGGCAGGGGTTTGGCTACACCTTC.

The chain carries TRBV5-1 and TRBJ2-3; D is uncertain. The V gene lost 2 bases and the J gene lost 0 bases, with 4 bases spanning the gap. This CDR3 contains 13 residues. Germline V gives CDR1 SGHRS, CDR2 YFSETQ. For the CDR3, the DNA is TGCGCCAGCAGCTTCTATAGCACAGATACGCAGTATTTT. Translated: CASSFYSTDTQYF.

The table lists this clone with a few counts. This rearrangement joins TRBV5-1 to TRBJ2-5; TRBD1 matches at 7 bases. The trim removed 0 bases at V and 3 bases at J, leaving 2 bases unmatched. Germline V gene data show CDR1 as SGHRS and CDR2 as YFSETQ. There are 14 residues in the CDR3. The CDR3 protein is CASSLGQGKETQYF. In nucleotides, the CDR3 is TGCGCCAGCAGCTTGGGACAGGGTAAAGAGACCCAGTACTTC.

The chain carries TRBV13 and TRBJ1-1; tentative D call: TRBD1 (5 bases). Germline-derived CDR1 and CDR2 are PRHDT and FYEKMQ (reference sequence). The CDR3 spans 14 residues. The V end lost 7 bases, the J end lost 0 bases, and 12 bases lay between the germline ends. The CDR3 loop is CASTTTGLNTEAFF. As DNA, the CDR3 is TGTGCCAGCACTACAACAGGTTTGAACACTGAAGCTTTCTTT.

This chain links TRBV11-1 with TRBJ2-1; TRBD2 matches at 7 bases. V lost 1 base to trimming and J lost 6 bases; unmatched junction nucleotides: 9. CDR3 length equals 16 residues. Per germline, CDR1 SGHAT and CDR2 FQDESV (reference sequence). CDR3 residues: CASSLGVWDYFNEQFF. The CDR3, as DNA: TGTGCCAGCAGCTTAGGGGTGTGGGACTACTTCAATGAGCAGTTCTTC.

This chain links TRBV30 with TRBJ2-3; TRBD1 is a possible D gene (5 bases). The CDR3 contains 11 residues. V was clipped by 5 bases and J by 11 bases, with 14 bases between them. The V gene's germline CDR1 is GTSNPN and CDR2 SVGIG (reference sequence). CDR3 in DNA: TGTGCCTGGGCAGGGCTATCTATGCAGTATTTT. Encoded protein: CAWAGLSMQYF.

This clone appeared a single time. The J gene is TRBJ2-2, the V gene TRBV10-2, with a tentative D call TRBD2 (5 bases). The V end was cut by 0 bases, the J end by 1 base, with 6 bases between. CDR3 size: 15 residues. Germline V gene lookup returns CDR1 WSHSY and CDR2 SAAADI. This chain's CDR3 is CASSESGGNTGELFF. The CDR3 DNA is TGCGCCAGCAGTGAGTCTGGAGGGAACACCGGGGAGCTGTTTTTT.

This clone appeared a single time. The chain has TRBV18 and TRBJ2-5, with TRBD1 matching 10 bases. CDR3 size: 16 residues. The junction had 6 bases not matched to a gene; V was cut back by 0 bases and J by 5 bases. Germline V gene data show CDR1 as KGHSH and CDR2 as LQKENI. Here the CDR3 reads CASSPPDRGGMETQYF. The CDR3 DNA follows: TGTGCCAGCTCACCACCGGACAGGGGGGGAATGGAGACCCAGTACTTC. The full variable domain, rest sourced from reference TRBV18 and TRBJ2-5, is NAGVMQNPRHLVRRRGQEARLRCSPMKGHSHVYWYRQLPEEGLKFMVYLQKENIIDESGMPKERFSAEFPKEGPSILRIQQVVRGDSAAYFCASSPPDRGGMETQYFGPGTRLLVL.

The chain joins TRBV5-1 to TRBJ2-7; D unresolved. Germline-derived CDR1 and CDR2 are SGHRS and YFSETQ. V was clipped by 2 bases and J by 5 bases, with 5 bases between them. CDR3 size: 11 residues. The CDR3 bases are TGCGCCAGCAGCTTTCTAGACGAGCAGTACTTC. The encoded protein is CASSFLDEQYF.

This chain uses TRBV23-1 with TRBJ2-7; TRBD1 matches at 7 bases. TRBV23-1 is an open reading frame whose function is uncertain. The CDR3 is 12 residues long. The V segment lost 9 bases and the J segment 4 bases; nucleotides outside the gene matches: 6. CDR3 bases: TGCGCCAGGATTGACAGGGAATACGAGCAGTACTTC. Its protein product is CARIDREYEQYF.

The rearrangement uses TRBV30 and TRBJ1-3, with TRBD1 matching over 8 bases. This CDR3 contains 12 residues. The germline V gene has CDR1 GTSNPN and CDR2 SVGIG (reference sequence). V shed 5 bases, J shed 8 bases, and the junction held 5 bases outside the gene matches. In nucleotides, the CDR3 is TGTGCCTGGTCACAGGGGGGGTACACCATATATTTT. This gives the protein CAWSQGGYTIYF.

This rearrangement joins TRBV10-1 to TRBJ2-7, with TRBD2 matching 7 bases. Germline assignment: CDR1 WNHNN and CDR2 SYGVQD (reference sequence). This CDR3 is built from 15 residues. After removal of 3 bases from V and 7 bases from J, the junction contained 12 bases not matched to a gene. CDR3 DNA sequence: TGCGCCAGCAGTGATGGATCGGCGGGAGAGAGGGAGCAGTACTTC. This sequence encodes CASSDGSAGEREQYF.

V is TRBV19 and J is TRBJ1-5; D possibly corresponds to TRBD1 (6 bases). The germline CDR1 and CDR2 sequences are LNHDA and SQIVND (reference sequence). With 4 bases removed from V and 5 bases from J, the gap between germline ends came to 18 bases. The CDR3 loop spans 16 amino acids. In nucleotides, the CDR3 is TGTGCCAGTAGTAAGCTACAGGGAACACTTGATCAGCCCCAGCATTTT. Amino acid sequence: CASSKLQGTLDQPQHF.

The CDR3 sequence is CACYVGVNTEAFF. In DNA, the CDR3 is TGTGCCTGTTATGTAGGAGTGAACACTGAAGCTTTCTTT. The chain joins TRBV30 to TRBJ1-1; no reliable D call. The CDR3 has 13 residues. The V end lost 6 bases, the J end lost 0 bases, and 11 bases lay between the germline ends. Germline values: CDR1 GTSNPN, CDR2 SVGIG (reference sequence). The variable domain in full, completed from reference TRBV30 and TRBJ1-1, reads SQTIHQWPATLVQPVGSPLSLECTVEGTSNPNLYWYRQAAGRGLQLLFYSVGIGQISSEVPQNLSASRPQDRQFILSSKKLLLSDSGFYLCACYVGVNTEAFFGQGTRLTVV.